These 14 T cell receptor beta chains originate from one sample sequenced in a study of OX40 agonist ivuxolimab in advanced cancers. The repertoire was sequenced with immunoSEQ multiplex PCR; TCRdb's copy has only in-frame clones and lacks some. The table has under 85,000 clones, around 84% seen once. This sample comprised CD4+ or CD8+ T cells sorted from blood, obtained in a trial of the OX40 agonist ivuxolimab. All receptors derive from an adult with an advanced solid tumor such as melanoma, head and neck, liver or kidney cancer.

The chain links TRBV5-1 to TRBJ2-3; the D gene is possibly TRBD2 (6 bases). Germline V CDR1 and CDR2: SGHRS, YFSETQ. This CDR3 has 16 amino acids. Trimming stripped 1 base from V and 4 bases from J, with 16 bases between. CDR3 bases: TGCGCCAGCAGCTTGTCGGGCGGGGCGACGCCAGATACGCAGTATTTT. This gives the protein CASSLSGGATPDTQYF.

This clone has just one count. The chain employs TRBV5-6 and TRBJ1-2, with D possibly TRBD1 on 5 matching bases. Germline CDR1 is SGHDT and CDR2 is YYEEEE. Trimming cost V 4 bases and J 5 bases, with 12 bases left between them. This CDR3 has 13 amino acids. The CDR3 loop is CASSPDSLYGYTF. The CDR3 coding sequence is TGTGCCAGCAGCCCCGACAGTCTATATGGCTACACCTTC.

The chain links TRBV7-3 to TRBJ2-1; D may match TRBD1 or TRBD2 (5 bases each). V was shortened by 5 bases and J by 4 bases, with 18 bases between the two germline ends. The germline V gene has CDR1 SGHTA and CDR2 FQGTGA. This CDR3 has 16 amino acids. CDR3 in DNA: TGTGCCAGCAGCCCAATATCGGGGACGGATTACAATGAGCAGTTCTTC. It yields the protein CASSPISGTDYNEQFF.

The chain couples TRBV6-4 to TRBJ1-2; 9 bases match TRBD1. The CDR3 has 17 amino acids. Per germline, CDR1 MRHNA and CDR2 SNTAGT. V lost 3 bases and J lost 6; bases outside the gene matches: 14. The CDR3 coding sequence is TGTGCCAGCAGTGAATACCCCGGGACAGGGCGCGGGGATGGCTACACCTTC. Amino acid sequence: CASSEYPGTGRGDGYTF.

The chain carries TRBV18 and TRBJ2-7, with a weak D call TRBD2 (6 bases). V was pared by 2 bases and J by 1 base, with 15 bases between. The CDR3 spans 16 residues. From germline, CDR1 is KGHSH and CDR2 LQKENI. The CDR3 sequence: CASSPLRDGSSYEQYF. The CDR3, as DNA: TGTGCCAGCTCACCATTGAGGGACGGGAGTTCCTACGAGCAGTACTTC.

This rearrangement joins TRBV5-5 to TRBJ2-5, with D possibly TRBD2 on 5 matching bases. V lost 2 bases and J lost 7, with 12 bases in between. CDR3 length equals 13 residues. Germline CDR1 reads SGHKS; CDR2 reads YYEKEE (reference sequence). In DNA, the CDR3 is TGTGCCAGCAGCTTTGGGCTTGGAGGGACCCAGTACTTC. The encoded protein is CASSFGLGGTQYF.

The chain employs TRBV7-9 and TRBJ1-4; maybe TRBD1 (6 bases). The germline gives CDR1 SEHNR, CDR2 FQNEAQ (reference sequence). V was pared by 2 bases and J by 6 bases, with 16 bases between. This CDR3 has 16 amino acids. CDR3 loop: CASSLSYLRGYEKLFF. The CDR3 DNA reads as TGTGCCAGCAGCTTATCCTATTTGAGGGGGTATGAAAAACTGTTTTTT.

The chain is built from TRBV27 and TRBJ1-2; weak D call: TRBD1 (6 bases). The CDR3 is 14 residues long. With 3 bases removed from V and 4 bases from J, the gap between germline ends came to 12 bases. CDR1 is MNHEY and CDR2 is SMNVEV in the germline V gene (reference sequence). The CDR3 here is CASSLSGGIYGYTF. Written as DNA, the CDR3 is TGTGCCAGCAGTTTGTCCGGGGGCATCTATGGCTACACCTTC.

The V call is TRBV6-1, the J call TRBJ2-1, with 11 bases matching TRBD2. This CDR3 contains 12 residues. The germline gives CDR1 MNHNS, CDR2 SASEGT. The J segment lost 8 bases and the V segment lost 7 bases, leaving 1 base of the junction unmatched. CDR3 DNA: TGTGCCAGCATAGCGGGGGGGCATGAGCAGTTCTTC. Protein product: CASIAGGHEQFF.

The chain uses TRBV30 and TRBJ1-5, with D uncertain. CDR3 length equals 12 residues. V was pared by 0 bases and J by 9 bases, with 9 bases between. Germline CDR1 GTSNPN, CDR2 SVGIG (reference sequence). This CDR3 reads CAWSVPGGPQHF. For the CDR3, the DNA is TGTGCCTGGAGTGTTCCGGGCGGGCCCCAGCATTTT.

This clone was detected only once. The V and J genes are TRBV9 and TRBJ2-5, with a tentative D call TRBD1 (5 bases). The CDR3 is made up of 14 amino acids. Trimming took 4 bases from V and 1 from J, leaving 11 bases between them. Germline V lookup: CDR1 SGDLS, CDR2 YYNGEE. The DNA of the CDR3 is TGTGCCAGCAGCTCTCGACAGATCCAAGAGACCCAGTACTTC. Translating it yields CASSSRQIQETQYF.

V gene TRBV9 combines with J gene TRBJ2-3; unclear D gene. The germline V gene encodes CDR1 SGDLS and CDR2 YYNGEE. This CDR3 has 16 residues. The ends were cut back, 0 bases at V and 2 bases at J, with 13 bases in the middle. CDR3 coding DNA: TGTGCCAGCAGCGTAGTTGGCGACCCTTACACAGATACGCAGTATTTT. The encoded protein is CASSVVGDPYTDTQYF.

CDR3 coding DNA: TGCGCCAGCAGTCTAGATAACTATGGCTACACCTTC. Its protein is CASSLDNYGYTF. V usage is TRBV5-1 and J usage is TRBJ1-2; D is unclear. The germline V gene encodes CDR1 SGHRS and CDR2 YFSETQ. CDR3 size: 12 residues. Deletions cut 5 bases from V and 1 base from J, with 6 bases between. The whole variable domain, remainder taken from reference TRBV5-1 and TRBJ1-2, is KAGVTQTPRYLIKTRGQQVTLSCSPISGHRSVSWYQQTPGQGLQFLFEYFSETQRNKGNFPGRFSGRQFSNSRSEMNVSTLELGDSALYLCASSLDNYGYTFGSGTRLTVV.

This clone appeared once. This chain links TRBV5-6 with TRBJ1-2; D not resolved. CDR1 is SGHDT, CDR2 YYEEEE, per germline. The V gene lost 0 bases and the J gene lost 8 bases, with 20 bases spanning the gap. The CDR3 has 16 amino acids. This CDR3 reads CASSLDSGGILGGYTF. The CDR3 DNA follows: TGTGCCAGCAGCTTGGACTCAGGTGGTATTTTGGGCGGCTACACCTTC.